Reported below is one TCR beta chain. Sequencing used immunoSEQ multiplex PCR; TCRdb keeps in-frame clones, though not all of them. The sample holds over 200,000 clones, 85% to 90% seen once. The record originates from a study of blood T cell repertoires in COVID-19. Study information: Cohort 3 recovered donors had two negative PCRs, clearance, or symptom resolution.

The germline CDR1 and CDR2 sequences are SEHNR and FQNEAQ (reference sequence). The CDR3 has 14 amino acids. Trimming removed 2 bases at V and 1 base at J, with 8 bases between. The sample taken for sequencing was PBMCs or T cells enriched from blood (not recorded which). The TCR was taken from a woman between 45 and 65 years old in a cohort exposed to, infected with or recovered from COVID-19 (not recorded which). V and J are TRBV7-9 and TRBJ1-1; no clear D. The chain's CDR3 is CASSLPRGNTEAFF. The CDR3 nucleotides are TGTGCCAGCAGCTTACCCCGGGGGAACACTGAAGCTTTCTTT. Looking up the rest from reference TRBV7-9 and TRBJ1-1 gives the full variable domain: DTGVSQNPRHKITKRGQNVTFRCDPISEHNRLYWYRQTLGQGPEFLTYFQNEAQLEKSRLLSDRFSAERPKGSFSTLEIQRTEQGDSAMYLCASSLPRGNTEAFFGQGTRLTVV.